One and the same sample provided the 3 T cell receptor beta chains below, sequenced in a study of cytomegalovirus exposure and HLA in healthy donors. Researchers ran the PCR with 60 Vbeta and 13 Jbeta primers. Libraries were prepared by immunoSEQ multiplex PCR; TCRdb keeps only in-frame clonotypes and omits some of them. The table includes 300,000 or so clones, about 83% detected once. Material for sequencing was PBMCs. The receptor set was obtained from a woman aged 40 to 50 in good health and CMV-seropositive.

This CDR3 reads CASSSPGLAETYEQYF. The DNA for the CDR3 is TGTGCCAGCAGCTCCCCGGGACTAGCGGAAACCTACGAGCAGTACTTC. The chain couples TRBV13 to TRBJ2-7; the match to TRBD2 covers 11 bases. Germline CDR1 PRHDT, CDR2 FYEKMQ (reference sequence). Trimming removed 4 bases from V and 2 bases from J; junction bases left unmatched: 7. This CDR3 contains 16 residues.

This chain joins TRBV7-8 and TRBJ2-2; 8 bases match TRBD1. CDR3 size: 15 residues. Germline V gene sequence: CDR1 SGHVS, CDR2 FQNEAQ. V trimming: 6 bases; J trimming: 3 bases; junction bases outside the gene matches: 6. For the CDR3, the DNA is TGTGCCAGCAGTCCCGGGACAGGACACACCGGGGAGCTGTTTTTT. Translation: CASSPGTGHTGELFF.

This clone was counted between two and nine times. The rearrangement uses TRBV6-5 and TRBJ2-7, with 9 nucleotides matching TRBD1. V lost 6 bases to trimming and J lost 3 bases; unmatched junction nucleotides: 3. Germline V gene lookup returns CDR1 MNHEY and CDR2 SVGAGI. The CDR3 is made up of 13 amino acids. CDR3 sequence reads: CASRRGQGYEQYF. The CDR3 nucleotides are TGTGCCAGCAGGCGGGGACAGGGCTACGAGCAGTACTTC.